The sequence of this T cell receptor (beta chain) was determined in a study of cytomegalovirus exposure and HLA in healthy donors. Across the whole study: Approximately 85 million unique TCRs from HLA-typed donors made up an early data release.

The PCR had 60 Vbeta and 13 Jbeta primers. Using immunoSEQ multiplex PCR, the repertoire was profiled, and TCRdb retains in-frame clones only, with some absent. This sample's clone table lists some 130,000 clones. What was sequenced was PBMCs. The clonotype comes from a woman between 40 and 55 years old in good health and CMV-seropositive.

Here the CDR3 DNA reads TGTGCCAGCTCACCAAGACTAGCGGGGACAGATACGCAGTATTTT. Translated: CASSPRLAGTDTQYF. The chain carries TRBV18 and TRBJ2-3; TRBD2 agrees at 11 bases. From germline, CDR1 is KGHSH and CDR2 LQKENI. This CDR3 region has 15 residues. V dropped 2 bases and J dropped 3; count of bases not matched to a gene: 1.